These 7 T cell receptor beta chains came from one sample sequenced in a study of vaccination and CD4 T cells after COVID-19. Sequence data for DNA of cultured CD4+ T cells were generated by the Oncomine TCR Beta short-read assay. One entry per CDR3 protein results from TCRdb running MiXCR on the PCR reads. Of 10,000 to 15,000 distinct CDR3 sequences listed, 62% are singletons. Stated treatment: 10-day PBMC culture with coronavirus spike peptide pools or control peptides (ViraFEST assay). Their antigens remain unidentified. Sequenced sample: CD4+ T cells from blood, cultured in vitro. These receptors were obtained from a human donor who had recovered from COVID-19.

The rearrangement joins TRBV20-1 to TRBJ2-2; 8 bases fit TRBD2. The CDR3 sequence is 16 residues long. Germline loops: CDR1 DFQATT, CDR2 SNEGSKA (reference sequence). The junction had 9 bases not matched to a gene; V was cut back by 3 bases and J by 3 bases. The CDR3 sequence is CSASMSGGPHTGELFF. Written as DNA, the CDR3 is TGCAGTGCTAGTATGTCGGGAGGGCCTCACACCGGGGAGCTGTTTTTT.

By share, this clonotype counts as hyperexpanded. The rearrangement links TRBV20-1 to TRBJ2-3; no reliable D call. This CDR3 has 13 amino acids. The ends were cut back, 0 bases at V and 4 bases at J, with 8 bases in the middle. In germline, CDR1 is DFQATT, CDR2 SNEGSKA (reference sequence). The CDR3 DNA follows: TGCAGTGCTAGAGACCCCGTCCCAGATACGCAGTATTTT. This codes for CSARDPVPDTQYF.

The chain combines TRBV20-1 with TRBJ1-1; TRBD1 matches at 8 bases. V lost 5 bases to trimming and J lost 0 bases; unmatched junction nucleotides: 17. Germline loops: CDR1 DFQATT, CDR2 SNEGSKA (reference sequence). This CDR3 has 18 amino acids. The chain's CDR3 is CSARGQGSFLPVNTEAFF. Here the CDR3 DNA reads TGCAGTGCTCGAGGACAGGGTTCCTTCCTCCCTGTGAACACTGAAGCTTTCTTT.

This clonotype was observed a handful of times. The J gene is TRBJ2-1, the V gene TRBV2; weak D call: TRBD2 (6 bases). The V gene lost 1 base and the J gene lost 8 bases, with 15 bases spanning the gap. The CDR3 is made up of 15 amino acids. Germline V gene data show CDR1 as SNHLY and CDR2 as FYNNEI. The CDR3: CASSEVEGEEYEQFF. Written as DNA, the CDR3 is TGTGCCAGCAGTGAAGTTGAAGGGGAGGAGTATGAGCAGTTCTTC.

This clonotype was seen a few times. CDR3 DNA: TGTGCCAGCAGCTTAGCTTTGAACACAGATACGCAGTATTTT. It codes for CASSLALNTDTQYF. This chain uses TRBV7-8 with TRBJ2-3; D uncertain. The germline CDR1 and CDR2 sequences are SGHVS and FQNEAQ. This CDR3 is built from 14 residues. V lost 0 bases and J 2 bases, leaving 6 bases between the germline ends.

This chain connects TRBV10-3 to TRBJ2-1; D is perhaps TRBD1 (6 bases). This CDR3 contains 17 residues. The germline CDR1 and CDR2 sequences are ENHRY and SYGVKD. V gave up 3 bases and J gave up 0 bases, with 15 bases separating them. CDR3 nucleotide sequence: TGTGCCATCAGTGATCAGGGGCCCTTGAGCTCCTACAATGAGCAGTTCTTC. It specifies CAISDQGPLSSYNEQFF.

V gene TRBV4-1 combines with J gene TRBJ2-2, with 10 bases matching TRBD2. The CDR3 is made up of 19 amino acids. The germline CDR1 and CDR2 sequences are MGHRA and YSYEKL. The trim removed 1 base at V and 4 bases at J, leaving 12 bases unmatched. DNA of the CDR3: TGCGCCAGCAGCCAAGTTATCCCAGCGGGAGGGCCGCGCACCGGGGAGCTGTTTTTT. Encoded protein: CASSQVIPAGGPRTGELFF.